These 24 T cell receptor beta chains originate from one sample sequenced in a study of T cell responses to AZD1222 COVID-19 vaccine (dated by TCRdb to about 2021). Library preparation employed the immunoSEQ multiplex PCR assay. In its TCRdb copy, this immuneACCESS table keeps in-frame sequences only and misses some clones. Where compared with another copy, unresolved V genes explain less than half of these, and the others have no known cause. Within this sample are about 39,000 clones, with approximately 89% of them counted one time only. The ten most abundant clones make up approximately 25% of the sample. The time point label, read with the paper, signifies: about 28 days (+/-7) after the second vaccine dose. Sample: peripheral blood, taken 28 days after the second AZD1222 dose. The receptors originated from an adult who received the AZD1222 COVID-19 vaccine.

This rearrangement joins TRBV7-6 to TRBJ2-1, with no clear D. The CDR3 is made up of 13 amino acids. Germline V gives CDR1 SGHVS, CDR2 FNYEAQ. V was trimmed by 1 base and J by 7 bases, leaving 8 bases between them. The CDR3 spells CASSLGDLNEQFF. The CDR3 DNA reads TGTGCCAGCAGCTTAGGGGATTTGAATGAGCAGTTCTTC.

Comments on this clone: The junction differs from germline at one of its ends, possibly a read error. This chain connects TRBV7-7 to TRBJ2-1; unclear D gene. The CDR3 length is 15 residues. Germline-derived CDR1 and CDR2 are SSHAT and FNYEAQ (reference sequence). The CDR3 nucleotides are TGTGCTAGCAGCTTTCGAATTTTAACGCGGAATGAGCAGTTCTTC. Translating gives CASSFRILTRNEQFF.

This clone was picked up one time. V and J are TRBV9 and TRBJ1-2, with 7 bases identical to TRBD1. CDR3 length: 15 residues. The V gene's germline CDR1 is SGDLS and CDR2 YYNGEE. Germline trimming cut 4 bases from V and 0 bases from J; bases unmatched to any gene: 6. The CDR3 loop reads CASSPYRGSNYGYTF. The DNA of the CDR3 is TGTGCCAGCAGCCCGTACAGGGGATCTAACTATGGCTACACCTTC.

The chain has TRBV11-3 and TRBJ1-1, with D possibly matching TRBD1 (6 bases). V was cut by 1 base and J by 4 bases, with 7 bases left in between. The CDR3 runs to 13 residues. Germline V gene lookup returns CDR1 SGHNT and CDR2 YENEEA. The CDR3 protein is CASSLVQGTEAFF. Here the CDR3 DNA reads TGTGCCAGCAGCTTAGTACAGGGCACTGAAGCTTTCTTT.

The V and J genes are TRBV9 and TRBJ1-1; TRBD1 matches 8 bases. Germline values: CDR1 SGDLS, CDR2 YYNGEE. Trimming took 0 bases from V and 3 from J; bases not matched to a gene: 7. This CDR3 is built from 16 residues. Here the CDR3 reads CASSVGQGARYTEAFF. The CDR3 nucleotides are TGTGCCAGCAGCGTAGGGCAGGGGGCGCGGTACACTGAAGCTTTCTTT.

The rearrangement joins TRBV20-1 to TRBJ2-2; D is possibly TRBD1 (5 bases). Germline CDR1 and CDR2: DFQATT and SNEGSKA (reference sequence). The V end lost 3 bases, the J end lost 1 base, and 9 bases lay between the germline ends. The length of the CDR3 is 14 residues. CDR3: CSASRTGNTGELFF. In DNA form, the CDR3 reads TGCAGTGCTAGTCGCACAGGGAACACCGGGGAGCTGTTTTTT.

The chain uses TRBV9 and TRBJ2-7; no reliable D call. CDR3 length equals 13 residues. CDR1 is SGDLS, CDR2 YYNGEE, per germline. Trimming left V 0 bases short and J 6 bases short, with 10 bases between. The CDR3 loop reads CASSVEPGSEQYF. The CDR3 DNA sequence: TGTGCCAGCAGCGTAGAGCCTGGCAGCGAGCAGTACTTC.

The V call is TRBV5-4, the J call TRBJ1-2; the D is unclear. The CDR3 has 12 residues. V lost 4 bases, J lost 8 bases, and 12 bases lay in between. Germline-derived CDR1 and CDR2 are SGHNT and YYREEE (reference sequence). CDR3 sequence: CASSVEDEGYTF. Here the CDR3 DNA reads TGTGCCAGCAGCGTCGAGGACGAAGGCTACACCTTC.

This chain's CDR3 is CASSLAGGFSPLHF. The DNA of the CDR3 is TGTGCCAGCAGCTTAGCAGGGGGCTTCTCACCCCTCCACTTT. V usage is TRBV7-9 and J usage is TRBJ1-6; TRBD1 agrees at 7 bases. The CDR3 length is 14 residues. In germline, CDR1 is SEHNR, CDR2 FQNEAQ (reference sequence). V was pared by 0 bases and J by 10 bases, with 3 bases of the junction left unmatched.

This clone was counted between two and nine times. The chain uses TRBV15 and TRBJ1-5; no clear D gene. Per the germline V gene, CDR1 is LNHNV and CDR2 is YYDKDF (reference sequence). Trimming left V 5 bases short and J 9 bases short, with 14 bases between. The CDR3 length is 13 residues. The CDR3 sequence: CATSPGLFPPQHF. CDR3 bases: TGTGCCACCAGCCCCGGGCTTTTCCCGCCCCAGCATTTT.

This rearrangement joins TRBV2 to TRBJ2-7; 7 bases map to TRBD1. CDR1 and CDR2 (germline): SNHLY, FYNNEI. This CDR3 comprises 16 residues. The trim removed 6 bases at V and 5 bases at J, leaving 16 bases unmatched. CDR3 in amino acids: CASSPIRQGITNEQYF. The CDR3 region has the DNA TGTGCCAGCAGCCCCATAAGACAGGGAATTACAAACGAGCAGTACTTC.

CDR3 sequence reads: CASSLSWQPSYEQYF. The CDR3 bases are TGTGCCAGCAGTTTATCGTGGCAGCCATCCTACGAGCAGTACTTC. V and J are TRBV27 and TRBJ2-7, with unresolved D. V gave up 0 bases and J gave up 1 base, with 10 bases separating them. CDR1 and CDR2 (germline): MNHEY, SMNVEV (reference sequence). This CDR3 region has 15 residues.

The CDR3 reads CASSLRALAEETQYF. The CDR3 DNA is TGTGCCAGCAGCTTACGCGCGCTAGCTGAGGAGACCCAGTACTTC. This rearrangement joins TRBV7-6 to TRBJ2-5; weak D call: TRBD2 (5 bases). Germline CDR1 SGHVS, CDR2 FNYEAQ. V was shortened by 2 bases and J by 5 bases, with 15 bases between the two germline ends. The CDR3 extends over 15 amino acids.

The chain carries TRBV19 and TRBJ2-1; 8 bases are shared with TRBD2. Germline trimming cut 6 bases from V and 8 bases from J; bases unmatched to any gene: 18. CDR3 length: 17 residues. The V gene's germline CDR1 is LNHDA and CDR2 SQIVND (reference sequence). CDR3 sequence reads: CASSSGGFQGLAHEQFF. The DNA of the CDR3 is TGTGCCAGTAGCTCGGGGGGGTTCCAGGGGTTAGCTCATGAGCAGTTCTTC.

V and J are TRBV3-1 (or the pseudogene TRBV3-2) and TRBJ2-7, with D perhaps TRBD2 (6 bases). Trimming took off 5 bases at V and 7 bases at J, with 18 bases between the two ends. This CDR3 has 14 residues. CDR1 and CDR2 (germline): LGHDT, YNNKEL (reference sequence). The CDR3 DNA reads TGTGCCAGCAGCTACGGTACGGGAGAGAGGGAGCAGTACTTC. Protein: CASSYGTGEREQYF.

The CDR3 region is CASSWRSGNQPQHF. DNA for the CDR3: TGTGCCAGTAGTTGGAGATCGGGCAATCAGCCCCAGCATTTT. The chain carries TRBV19 and TRBJ1-5, with unresolved D. This CDR3 is 14 amino acids long. The V gene's germline CDR1 is LNHDA and CDR2 SQIVND (reference sequence). V dropped 5 bases and J dropped 2 bases, with 10 bases sitting between them.

This clone was detected only once. The V call is TRBV27, the J call TRBJ2-7, with a weak D call TRBD2 (6 bases). Germline V gives CDR1 MNHEY, CDR2 SMNVEV (reference sequence). V lost 6 bases and J 5 bases, leaving 20 bases between the germline ends. The CDR3 loop spans 15 amino acids. The DNA for the CDR3 is TGTGCCAGCAGCCTTCTCTCAGGAGGGCTTGACGAGCAGTACTTC. Residues: CASSLLSGGLDEQYF.

The chain combines TRBV5-1 with TRBJ1-2; 7 positions agree with TRBD1. Germline V gene sequence: CDR1 SGHRS, CDR2 YFSETQ. The CDR3 is 12 residues long. V shed 1 base and J 7 bases; nucleotides not matched to a gene: 1. The CDR3 loop is CASSLRGLGYTF. CDR3 nucleotide sequence: TGCGCCAGCAGCTTGAGGGGGCTTGGCTACACCTTC. Drawing the rest from reference TRBV5-1 and TRBJ1-2, the complete variable domain is KAGVTQTPRYLIKTRGQQVTLSCSPISGHRSVSWYQQTPGQGLQFLFEYFSETQRNKGNFPGRFSGRQFSNSRSEMNVSTLELGDSALYLCASSLRGLGYTFGSGTRLTVV.

V gene TRBV3-1 (or the pseudogene TRBV3-2) combines with J gene TRBJ2-7, with 10 nucleotides matching TRBD2. The V and J ends lost 0 bases and 3 bases, in that order; junction bases with no gene match: 11. The CDR3 loop spans 18 amino acids. Germline V lookup: CDR1 LGHDT, CDR2 YNNKEL (reference sequence). The CDR3 region is CASSQDSIAGGLNYEQYF. The CDR3 DNA is TGTGCCAGCAGCCAAGACTCGATAGCGGGGGGACTTAACTACGAGCAGTACTTC.

This sequence joins TRBV6-2 or TRBV6-3 and TRBJ2-1; 9 bases agree with TRBD2. The J segment lost 3 bases and the V segment lost 6 bases, leaving 3 bases of the junction unmatched. Germline loops: CDR1 MNHEY, CDR2 SVGEGT. The length of the CDR3 is 14 residues. CDR3 loop: CASSLAGVYNEQFF. Written as DNA, the CDR3 is TGTGCCAGCAGCTTAGCGGGAGTCTACAATGAGCAGTTCTTC.

This clone was seen a handful of times. The gene calls are TRBV3-1 (or the pseudogene TRBV3-2) and TRBJ1-1, with D possibly matching TRBD1 (6 bases). The CDR3 length is 14 residues. CDR1 and CDR2 (germline): LGHDT, YNNKEL (reference sequence). V lost 10 bases, J lost 4 bases, and 19 bases lay in between. CDR3 sequence reads: CATGGIGGLTEAFF. The CDR3 DNA reads TGTGCCACCGGGGGGATCGGGGGGCTCACTGAAGCTTTCTTT.

The V call is TRBV30, the J call TRBJ2-5, with 7 bases lining up with TRBD2. The V gene's germline CDR1 is GTSNPN and CDR2 SVGIG (reference sequence). The CDR3 contains 13 residues. V lost 2 bases, J lost 2 bases, and 2 bases stayed unmatched. The CDR3 protein is CAWSPSGQETQYF. CDR3 nucleotides: TGTGCCTGGAGTCCTAGCGGACAAGAGACCCAGTACTTC.

This chain connects TRBV5-1 to TRBJ1-1, with 12 bases that match TRBD1. Per the germline V gene, CDR1 is SGHRS and CDR2 is YFSETQ. The CDR3 extends over 19 amino acids. V gave up 0 bases and J gave up 0 bases; unmatched junction bases: 9. The chain's CDR3 is CASSLVGGTGGSVNTEAFF. The CDR3 region has the DNA TGCGCCAGCAGCTTGGTGGGCGGGACAGGGGGCTCCGTGAACACTGAAGCTTTCTTT.

The chain has TRBV27 and TRBJ1-6; D remains ambiguous. Looked up from germline, CDR1 is MNHEY and CDR2 is SMNVEV (reference sequence). The CDR3 is 15 amino acids. V lost 5 bases, J lost 7 bases, and 15 bases lay in between. Here the CDR3 reads CASSPRGGKNSPLHF. CDR3 coding DNA: TGTGCCAGCAGTCCGCGCGGCGGGAAGAATTCACCCCTCCACTTT.